This is a list of T cell receptor beta chains from one sample in a study of blood T cell repertoires in COVID-19. The protocol was immunoSEQ multiplex PCR, while the TCRdb copy is restricted to in-frame clones and leaves out a portion. There are about 63,000 clones in the sample; more than 80% occur only once, and 3.8% lies in the top ten. Sequenced: PBMCs or T cells enriched from blood (not recorded which). The receptors derive from a woman between 35 and 50 years old with acute COVID-19. The CDR3 runs from the conserved cysteine through the conserved F or W. A D gene is named only where the DNA matches it firmly. Some rows have no size entry. The others give once, few or many, or a class for an expanded clone.

CDR3 DNA | CDR3 protein | V gene | clone size | D gene | J gene
TGTGCCAGCAGCAGACCCCCGCGACTAGCGGTATACAATGAGCAGTTCTTC | CASSRPPRLAVYNEQFF | TRBV27 | - | TRBD2 | TRBJ2-1
TGCAGTGCTGAGACTACGGATACGCAGTATTTT | CSAETTDTQYF | TRBV20-1 | - | - | TRBJ2-3
TGCGCCAGCGGTTCGCGGGCTGCGAACACCGGGGAGCTGTTTTTT | CASGSRAANTGELFF | TRBV10-2 | once | - | TRBJ2-2
TGTGCCAGCTCACCGGAGTTTAGGAGACCTAATGAAAAACTGTTTTTT | CASSPEFRRPNEKLFF | TRBV18 | - | - | TRBJ1-4
TGTGCCACCCTGGAGGGAGACGAGTGGATAGATACGCAGTATTTT | CATLEGDEWIDTQYF | TRBV2 | - | - | TRBJ2-3
TGTGCCAGTAGTACCGGGACAGCTAACTATGGCTACACCTTC | CASSTGTANYGYTF | TRBV19 | - | TRBD1 | TRBJ1-2
TGTGCCAGCAGTGCCGACACCGACACCGGGGAGCTGTTTTTT | CASSADTDTGELFF | TRBV27 | - | - | TRBJ2-2
TGTGCCAGCAGCTTGGGAGGGCTCGGGAGTGAGCAGTTCTTC | CASSLGGLGSEQFF | TRBV7-9 | - | TRBD2 | TRBJ2-1
TGTGCCAGCAGCCCGCGAGCAGGGTTTGAGCAGTTCTTC | CASSPRAGFEQFF | TRBV3-1/TRBV3-2 | once | - | TRBJ2-1
TGTGCCAGCAGGGAAACAGTGGGGGGGCATACGCAGTATTTT | CASRETVGGHTQYF | TRBV5-4 | - | - | TRBJ2-3
TGTGCCAGCAGCCCCGCGCGCTATGGCTACACCTTC | CASSPARYGYTF | TRBV28 | - | - | TRBJ1-2
TGTGCCAGCAGCTTGCCCCCGGACACTGAAGCTTTCTTT | CASSLPPDTEAFF | TRBV7-2 | - | - | TRBJ1-1
TGTGCCAGCAGCTTCAGGTCCGGGGAGCTGTTTTTT | CASSFRSGELFF | TRBV13 | once | - | TRBJ2-2
TGTGCCAGCAGCTTACAGGGGCCGGTTAATCAGCCCCAGCATTTT | CASSLQGPVNQPQHF | TRBV7-8 | - | - | TRBJ1-5
TGTGCCAGCAGTTACTTCGGAGAGACCCAGTACTTC | CASSYFGETQYF | TRBV6-2/TRBV6-3 | - | - | TRBJ2-5
TGTGCCAGCAGCCCAGGTTATGTCTACGAGCAGTACTTC | CASSPGYVYEQYF | TRBV6-5 | - | - | TRBJ2-7
TGTGCCAGCAGCCGCGGTCATGGCTACACCTTC | CASSRGHGYTF | TRBV6-5 | - | - | TRBJ1-2
TGCGCCAGCAGACCCGCTATTCGGGCCTTCGAGGGACTAGGGAGGTACGAGCAGTACTTC | CASRPAIRAFEGLGRYEQYF | TRBV5-1 | - | TRBD2 | TRBJ2-7
TGTGCCAGCGAATGGGGCGCGAAGGAGACCCAGTACTTC | CASEWGAKETQYF | TRBV6-5 | once | - | TRBJ2-5
TGTGCCAGCAGCCTAGCGGGAGGTTACAATGAGCAGTTCTTC | CASSLAGGYNEQFF | TRBV9 | once | TRBD2 | TRBJ2-1
TGCGCCAGCAGCTTGACCCAGGCCGTGAACACTGAAGCTTTCTTT | CASSLTQAVNTEAFF | TRBV5-1 | - | - | TRBJ1-1
TGCAGTGCCCGAGGGGCTTTCTTT | CSARGAFF | TRBV20-1 | - | - | TRBJ1-1
TGCGCCAGCAGTGAAGTCAGGGGGGCTGCGGAGACCCAGTACTTC | CASSEVRGAAETQYF | TRBV10-1 | - | - | TRBJ2-5
TGTGCCAGTGGGCGGGCAGCACTGAACACTGAAGCTTTCTTT | CASGRAALNTEAFF | TRBV19 | - | - | TRBJ1-1
TGTGCCAGTAGTCTGAGGAGCAATCAGCCCCAGCATTTT | CASSLRSNQPQHF | TRBV19 | - | - | TRBJ1-5
TGTGCCAGCAGCTTAGCGCGGACAGGGGGTAATTCACCCCTCCACTTT | CASSLARTGGNSPLHF | TRBV7-9 | - | TRBD1 | TRBJ1-6